What follows is one T cell receptor (beta chain) and its context. Its antigen remains undetermined. Base qualities are not recorded, but no much larger clone differs from it by a single base. Ficoll-Paque density gradient centrifugation was used to isolate PBMCs. Including cysteine and phenylalanine, the CDR3 has 13 amino acids. Only the CDR3 DNA stays, 39 bases, in frame from base 1. Per the germline V gene (reference sequence), LNHNV is the CDR1 and YYDKDF is the CDR2. The germline ends are 8 bases apart after V is trimmed by 3 bases and J by 6 bases. This sample stems from a study of T-cell memory formation after mild COVID-19 (dated by TCRdb to the early 2020s). Regarding the research as a whole: Most TCR sequence clusters were specific to one of the two donors. In a couple of donors, T-cell clones that expanded and contracted after mild COVID-19 were followed by sequencing TCRalpha and TCRbeta repertoires longitudinally. The cohort comprised two young, previously healthy adult volunteers, one female and one male.

On the study overall, not on this receptor specifically: The second-wave clones that peaked on day 37 were not confirmed to be SARS-CoV-2 specific. Contracting CD4+ clones were found mainly in CM and EM memory subsets, while CD8+ clones were enriched in EMRA. Balanced CD4/CD8 phenotypes were observed for clones contracting from day 15 to 85, whereas a bias towards CD4+ was observed for a second wave of clones expanding from day 15 to 37. The study included only a couple of mild cases, and larger cohorts that include severe cases with pre-infection samples were judged to be necessary. The detection of some responding clones in pre-infection memory suggests that pre-existing cross-reactive memory T cells joined the SARS-CoV-2 response.

Data came from an Illumina NovaSeq 6000. Using 5'RACE with constant-segment primers, TCRalpha and TCRbeta cDNA libraries were constructed, with sample barcodes and unique molecular identifiers added in the process. RNA was extracted from every sample with Trizol reagent. Library amplification was performed in two PCR steps, and a second sample barcode and Illumina TruSeq adapters were introduced in the second step. Sequencing of libraries was performed on an Illumina NovaSeq with 2 x 150 bp paired-end reads. On the authors' methods: With migec v1.2.7, reads were demultiplexed and then collapsed into UMI-guided consensus sequences. Using mixcr v2.1.11, UMI consensuses were aligned to TRA and TRB V and J templates and then assembled into clonotypes. A clonotype was counted as expanded or contracted only if both edgeR and NoisET called the change significant, with noise models trained on biological replicates. For edgeR calls, the cutoffs were a false discovery rate-adjusted p below 0.01 and a log2 fold-change threshold of 1. As an exploratory analysis of dynamics, PCA with hierarchical clustering was applied to max-normalized trajectories of the 1000 most abundant clonotypes. Separately sequenced CD4+ and CD8+ repertoires were used to assign a CD4 or CD8 phenotype to each responding clone. Using fastp trimming at Q25 and MiXCR clonotype assembly, TCRdb reanalyzed the public sequencing data and kept in-frame beta chains. Every entry covers one CDR3 protein and lists the most common genes and DNA from its rows. TCRdb's processing, not the study's, gives the V and J calls here. The sample table shows hundreds of thousands of distinct CDR3 sequences, and roughly 15% are seen once. Jointly, the top ten make up around a fifth of the sample.

The TCR sequence derives from a young man who had mild COVID-19 (a few samples of this study predate the infection). The sample titles of this study are shuffled in the database, so cell type and time point are left out; the donor was told from shared clones. The rearrangement combines TRBV15 with TRBJ2-2; the D gene is possibly TRBD1 or TRBD2, with 5 bases matching each. Sequencing used PBMCs or a T cell subset sorted from them (not recorded which). The DNA sequence is TGTGCCACCAGCAGGTCGGGGCCCGGGGAGCTGTTTTTT. The translation is CATSRSGPGELFF.